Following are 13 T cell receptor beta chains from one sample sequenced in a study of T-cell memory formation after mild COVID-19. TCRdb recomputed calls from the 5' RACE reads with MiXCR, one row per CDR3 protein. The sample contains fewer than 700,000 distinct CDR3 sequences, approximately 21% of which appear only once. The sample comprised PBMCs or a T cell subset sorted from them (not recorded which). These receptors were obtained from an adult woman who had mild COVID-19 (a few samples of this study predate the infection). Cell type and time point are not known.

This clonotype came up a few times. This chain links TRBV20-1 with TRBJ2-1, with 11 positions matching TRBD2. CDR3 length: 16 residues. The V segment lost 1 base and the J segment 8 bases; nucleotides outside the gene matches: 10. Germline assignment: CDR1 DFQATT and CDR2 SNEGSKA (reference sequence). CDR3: CSARGVAGGLIYEQFF. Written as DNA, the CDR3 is TGCAGTGCTAGAGGCGTAGCGGGAGGGCTTATTTATGAGCAGTTCTTC.

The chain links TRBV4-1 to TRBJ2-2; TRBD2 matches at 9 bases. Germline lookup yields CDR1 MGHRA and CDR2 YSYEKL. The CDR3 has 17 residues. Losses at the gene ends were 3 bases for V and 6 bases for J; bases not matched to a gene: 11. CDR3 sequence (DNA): TGCGCCAGCAGCCATGGGCCGGGACTAGCAGATTCCGGGGAGCTGTTTTTT. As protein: CASSHGPGLADSGELFF.

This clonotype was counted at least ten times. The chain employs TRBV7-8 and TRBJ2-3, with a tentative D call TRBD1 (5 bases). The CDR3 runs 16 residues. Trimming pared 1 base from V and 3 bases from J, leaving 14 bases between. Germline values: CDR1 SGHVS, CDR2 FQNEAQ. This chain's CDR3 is CASSLGRLAGTDTQYF. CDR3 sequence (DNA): TGTGCCAGCAGCTTAGGGCGCCTGGCAGGGACAGATACGCAGTATTTT. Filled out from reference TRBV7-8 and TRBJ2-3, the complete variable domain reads GAGVSQSPRYKVAKRGQDVALRCDPISGHVSLFWYQQALGQGPEFLTYFQNEAQLDKSGLPSDRFFAERPEGSVSTLKIQRTQQEDSAVYLCASSLGRLAGTDTQYFGPGTRLTVL.

CDR3 nucleotide sequence: TGTGCCAGCAGCTGGGTCGGCCTTCAAGAGACCCAGTACTTC. This encodes CASSWVGLQETQYF. The V and J genes are TRBV7-8 and TRBJ2-5, with D hard to call. The CDR3 length is 14 residues. Trimming cost V 4 bases and J 2 bases, with 11 bases left between them. CDR1 SGHVS and CDR2 FQNEAQ come from the germline V gene.

In nucleotides, the CDR3 is TGTGCCAGCAGTTTCCCCGAGGGTTTCAACACTGAAGCTTTCTTT. Protein: CASSFPEGFNTEAFF. The chain carries TRBV12-3 or TRBV12-4 and TRBJ1-1; D is ambiguous. V was cut by 3 bases and J by 2 bases, with 13 bases left in between. This CDR3 comprises 15 residues.

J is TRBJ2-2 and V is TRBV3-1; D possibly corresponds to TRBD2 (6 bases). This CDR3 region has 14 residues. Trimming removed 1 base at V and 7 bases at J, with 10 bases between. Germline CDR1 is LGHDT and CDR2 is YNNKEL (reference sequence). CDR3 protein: CASSQVLAIGELFF. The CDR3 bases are TGTGCCAGCAGCCAAGTACTAGCCATCGGGGAGCTGTTTTTT.

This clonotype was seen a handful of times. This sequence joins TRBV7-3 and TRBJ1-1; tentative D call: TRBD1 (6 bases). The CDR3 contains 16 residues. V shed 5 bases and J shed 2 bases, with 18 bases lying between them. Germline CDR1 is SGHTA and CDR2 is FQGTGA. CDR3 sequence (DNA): TGTGCCAGCAGCCCCCGACCGACAGGAGCCAACACTGAAGCTTTCTTT. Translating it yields CASSPRPTGANTEAFF. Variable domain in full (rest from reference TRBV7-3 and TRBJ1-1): GAGVSQTPSNKVTEKGKYVELRCDPISGHTALYWYRQSLGQGPEFLIYFQGTGAADDSGLPNDRFFAVRPEGSVSTLKIQRTERGDSAVYLCASSPRPTGANTEAFFGQGTRLTVV.

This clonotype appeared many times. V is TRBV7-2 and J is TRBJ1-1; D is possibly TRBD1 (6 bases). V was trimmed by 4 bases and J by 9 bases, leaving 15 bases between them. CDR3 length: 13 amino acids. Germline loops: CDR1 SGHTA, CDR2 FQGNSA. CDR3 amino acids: CASSSLGQLKAFF. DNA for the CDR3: TGTGCCAGCAGCTCGCTCGGACAGCTAAAAGCTTTCTTT.

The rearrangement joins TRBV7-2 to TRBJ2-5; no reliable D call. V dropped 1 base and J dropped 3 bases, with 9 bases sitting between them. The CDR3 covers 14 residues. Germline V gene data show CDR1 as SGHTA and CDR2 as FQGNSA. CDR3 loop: CASSLERVKETQYF. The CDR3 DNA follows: TGTGCCAGCAGCTTAGAACGGGTAAAAGAGACCCAGTACTTC. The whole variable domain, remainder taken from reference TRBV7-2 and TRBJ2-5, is GAGVSQSPSNKVTEKGKDVELRCDPISGHTALYWYRQSLGQGLEFLIYFQGNSAPDKSGLPSDRFSAERTGGSVSTLTIQRTQQEDSAVYLCASSLERVKETQYFGPGTRLLVL.

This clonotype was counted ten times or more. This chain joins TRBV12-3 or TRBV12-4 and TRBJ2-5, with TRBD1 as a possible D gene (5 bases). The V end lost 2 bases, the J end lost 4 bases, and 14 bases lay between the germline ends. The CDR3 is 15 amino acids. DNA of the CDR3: TGTGCCAGCAGTTTACAGGGTCGATTCGGAGAGACCCAGTACTTC. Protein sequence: CASSLQGRFGETQYF.

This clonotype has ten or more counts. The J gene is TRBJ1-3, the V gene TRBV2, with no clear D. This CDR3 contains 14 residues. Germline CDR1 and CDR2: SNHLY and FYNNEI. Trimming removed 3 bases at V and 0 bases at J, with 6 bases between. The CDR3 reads CASSDQNSGNTIYF. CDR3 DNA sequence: TGTGCCAGCAGTGATCAGAACTCTGGAAACACCATATATTTT.

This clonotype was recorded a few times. CDR3 DNA: TGCAGTGCTCTGGACAGGACTGGGAATCGGAATCAGCCCCAGCATTTT. Translating gives CSALDRTGNRNQPQHF. This chain connects TRBV20-1 to TRBJ1-5; 7 positions match TRBD1. Germline assignment: CDR1 DFQATT and CDR2 SNEGSKA (reference sequence). The junction had 14 bases not matched to a gene; V was cut back by 5 bases and J by 4 bases. This CDR3 is built from 16 residues.

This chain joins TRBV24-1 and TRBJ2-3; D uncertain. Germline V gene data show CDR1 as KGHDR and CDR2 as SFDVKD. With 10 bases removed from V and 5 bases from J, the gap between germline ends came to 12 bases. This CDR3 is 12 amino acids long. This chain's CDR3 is CATGSTIDTQYF. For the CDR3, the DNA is TGTGCCACTGGCTCGACGATAGATACGCAGTATTTT.